The T cell receptor (beta chain) described here comes from a study of T cell changes during pregnancy in multiple sclerosis. Germline values: CDR1 MGHRA, CDR2 YSYEKL. The V segment lost 4 bases and the J segment 3 bases; nucleotides outside the gene matches: 5. This CDR3 contains 15 residues. Measured with immunoSEQ multiplex PCR; TCRdb has only the in-frame clones, and not every one. Of some 48,000 clones in the sample, 95% were seen once. This TCR came from a female donor with multiple sclerosis, enrolled in a pregnancy study. Sequences were derived from CD8+ T cells from peripheral blood mononuclear cells, sampled in the first trimester of pregnancy. The rearrangement links TRBV4-1 to TRBJ2-3, with 9 positions matching TRBD1. CDR3 DNA sequence: TGCGCCAGCAGCCGAGTGACAGGGGGTACAGATACGCAGTATTTT. Encoded protein: CASSRVTGGTDTQYF.